The 17 T cell receptor beta chains given below trace back to one sample, sequenced in a study of tumor and adjacent non-tumor tissue in lung cancer. RNA was extracted from bulk tissue without any cell sorting. The library came from three nested PCR rounds adapted from ARM-PCR protocols. TCRdb called the multiplex PCR reads again in MiXCR, with one record for every CDR3 protein. Of 100,000 to 150,000 distinct CDR3 sequences listed, 60% to 70% were seen once; the top ten hold more than 10%. Sequencing was performed on lung tumor tissue. The receptors shown here come from a man aged 25-45 years with non-small cell lung cancer.

The chain's CDR3 is CASSVQQGALSYTQYF. The DNA for the CDR3 is TGTGCCAGCAGCGTGCAACAGGGGGCGCTTTCATATACGCAGTATTTT. The chain joins TRBV12-3 or TRBV12-4 to TRBJ2-3, with TRBD1 matching over 9 bases. J gave up 7 bases and V 6 bases, and 14 bases lay outside the gene matches. There are 16 residues in the CDR3.

Of note for this clonotype: The germline gene is not matched at one end of the junction; a read error may be the cause. The chain is built from TRBV10-3 and TRBJ2-5; D may correspond to TRBD1 or TRBD2 (5 bases each). This CDR3 has 16 residues. Per the germline V gene, CDR1 is ENHRY and CDR2 is SYGVKD. As DNA, the CDR3 is TGTGTCATCAGTGGGCCGGGGCTAGTGGGCCAAGAGACCCAGTACTTC. This codes for CVISGPGLVGQETQYF.

With regard to this clonotype: A junction boundary mismatches the germline segment, possibly from a read error. The chain carries TRBV5-1 and TRBJ2-2; tentative D call: TRBD1 (6 bases). Looked up from germline, CDR1 is SGHRS and CDR2 is YFSETQ. This CDR3 is 17 amino acids long. The CDR3 loop is CASRPGAVTGNTGELCF. The CDR3 region has the DNA TGCGCCAGCAGGCCCGGTGCCGTGACAGGAAACACCGGGGAGCTGTGTTTT. The full variable domain, in which reference TRBV5-1 and TRBJ2-2 provide the parts outside the CDR3, is KAGVTQTPRYLIKTRGQQVTLSCSPISGHRSVSWYQQTPGQGLQFLFEYFSETQRNKGNFPGRFSGRQFSNSRSEMNVSTLELGDSALYLCASRPGAVTGNTGELCFGEGSRLTVL.

For this clonotype: The junction departs from the called germline gene at one end, perhaps through a read error. The chain recombines TRBV19 with TRBJ1-5; D is ambiguous. Germline V lookup: CDR1 LNHDA, CDR2 SQIVND (reference sequence). This CDR3 has 11 amino acids. The CDR3 DNA reads TGTGGCAGTAGTCCGCCCCCGGCCCAGCATTTT. Amino acids: CGSSPPPAQHF.

With respect to this clonotype: This CDR3 is missing its conserved last phenylalanine or tryptophan, likely due to a read error. This chain connects TRBV6-5 to TRBJ1-1; 8 bases map to TRBD1. Germline-derived CDR1 and CDR2 are MNHEY and SVGAGI. This CDR3 has 14 amino acids. CDR3 loop: CASSSQNLQGVAFS. As DNA, the CDR3 is TGTGCCAGTAGTTCACAAAACCTACAGGGGGTGGCTTTCTCT.

A word on this clonotype: The junction shows a germline mismatch at one end, possibly a read error. This chain joins TRBV6-5 and TRBJ1-5; no reliable D call. The length of the CDR3 is 15 residues. Germline lookup yields CDR1 MNHEY and CDR2 SVGAGI. The CDR3 spells CASSYPLVRNQPQHF. CDR3 coding DNA: TGTGCCAGCAGTTACCCCCTCGTTCGCAATCAGCCCCAGCATTTC.

CDR3 sequence reads: CASGPTPSNEQFF. The CDR3 DNA reads TGTGCCAGCGGTCCCACACCTAGCAATGAGCAGTTCTTC. This chain uses TRBV11-3 with TRBJ2-1, with D unclear. The CDR3 has 13 amino acids. The germline V gene has CDR1 SGHNT and CDR2 YENEEA. V was pared by 8 bases and J by 6 bases, with 14 bases between.

This chain links TRBV20-1 with TRBJ2-7; D gene ambiguous. Germline-derived CDR1 and CDR2 are DFQATT and SNEGSKA (reference sequence). Trimming pared 2 bases from V and 13 bases from J, leaving 27 bases between. The CDR3 consists of 15 residues. CDR3 sequence reads: CSARIWLGNFYEYYF. CDR3 coding DNA: TGCAGTGCTAGAATTTGGCTGGGTAACTTCTACGAGTATTACTTC.

Notes on this clonotype: Without the conserved terminal phenylalanine or tryptophan, this CDR3 likely stems from a read error. The rearrangement uses TRBV6-5 and TRBJ2-7, with 8 bases fitting TRBD1. J gave up 7 bases and V 2 bases, and 10 bases lay outside the gene matches. Germline CDR1 reads MNHEY; CDR2 reads SVGAGI. The CDR3 loop spans 15 amino acids. CDR3 amino acids: CASSYIDRGGREQYL. The CDR3 nucleotides read TGTGCCAGCAGTTACATCGACAGGGGTGGGCGGGAGCAGTACTTA.

This clonotype has only a few counts. A read error may be the cause here, since a much bigger clone is one base away. The rearrangement links TRBV24-1 to TRBJ2-1, with D possibly TRBD1 on 6 matching bases. Germline V gene lookup returns CDR1 KGHDR and CDR2 SFDVKD. The ends were cut back, 12 bases at V and 6 bases at J, with 26 bases in the middle. The CDR3 totals 16 residues. The CDR3 protein is CAAIKNGTQEANEQFF. CDR3 DNA sequence: TGTGCCGCCATCAAAAACGGGACACAGGAGGCCAATGAGCAGTTCTTC.

For this clonotype: Since a much larger clone is just one base distant, this may be a read error. This chain joins TRBV29-1 and TRBJ2-1; 8 bases are shared with TRBD2. Germline V gene sequence: CDR1 SQVTM, CDR2 ANQGSEA. Trimming at V came to 1 base and at J to 2 bases, leaving 4 bases not matched to a gene. The CDR3 spans 15 residues. The CDR3 region has the DNA TGCAGCGTTGAAGGAGGTAGCGGGACCTACAATGAGCAGTTCTTC. Amino acids: CSVEGGSGTYNEQFF.

Within the sample, this clonotype is medium-sized. The CDR3, as DNA: TGTGCCAGCAGCTTAGATTCAGGCTACAATGAGCAGTTCTTC. Translated, it gives CASSLDSGYNEQFF. The chain uses TRBV11-3 and TRBJ2-1; D is unresolved. The V gene's germline CDR1 is SGHNT and CDR2 YENEEA. The CDR3 is 14 residues long. The ends were cut back, 0 bases at V and 3 bases at J, with 6 bases in the middle.

With regard to this clonotype: At one end the junction does not follow the germline gene, possibly because of a read error. The chain employs TRBV11-2 and TRBJ1-2; TRBD1 is a possible D gene (5 bases). The germline gives CDR1 SGHAT, CDR2 FQNNGV. This CDR3 region has 15 residues. This CDR3 is CASSSDPGGVYCYAF. Here the CDR3 DNA reads TGTGCCAGCAGCTCCGACCCGGGAGGGGTGTATTGCTACGCCTTC.

As to this clonotype: A read error may produce the germline difference seen at one junction end. The chain carries TRBV20-1 and TRBJ2-2, with 7 bases aligning to TRBD2. The germline gives CDR1 DFQATT, CDR2 SNEGSKA (reference sequence). This CDR3 is built from 16 residues. The CDR3 reads CSARYEKRGNIGELFF. Written as DNA, the CDR3 is TGCAGTGCTAGATATGAAAAGCGGGGTAACATCGGGGAGCTGTTTTTT.

This clonotype has just one count. The junction does not match germline at one end; this may be a read error. V usage is TRBV5-1 and J usage is TRBJ1-3, with D perhaps matching TRBD1 (5 bases). Germline loops: CDR1 SGHRS, CDR2 YFSETQ. CDR3 length equals 16 residues. CDR3 loop: CTSSANGALSGNTIYF. Here the CDR3 DNA reads TGCACCAGCAGCGCAAACGGGGCGCTCTCTGGAAACACTATATATTTT.

The chain employs TRBV20-1 and TRBJ2-5, with 13 bases matching TRBD2. The junction had 9 bases not matched to a gene; V was cut back by 6 bases and J by 5 bases. The CDR3 contains 15 residues. Germline lookup yields CDR1 DFQATT and CDR2 SNEGSKA (reference sequence). The CDR3 reads CSAATSGGAQETQYF. The CDR3 nucleotides are TGCAGTGCAGCCACTAGCGGGGGGGCCCAGGAGACCCAGTACTTC.

This clonotype was observed a handful of times. The rearrangement uses TRBV29-1 and TRBJ1-1; D call uncertain. CDR1 and CDR2 from the germline V gene are SQVTM and ANQGSEA. This CDR3 is 14 amino acids long. The V end was cut by 4 bases, the J end by 0 bases, with 12 bases between. The CDR3 loop reads CSVGACQMNTEAFF. In nucleotides, the CDR3 is TGCAGCGTTGGAGCGTGTCAGATGAACACTGAAGCTTTCTTT. Full variable domain (outside the CDR3, taken from reference TRBV29-1 and TRBJ1-1): SAVISQKPSRDICQRGTSLTIQCQVDSQVTMMFWYRQQPGQSLTLIATANQGSEATYESGFVIDKFPISRPNLTFSTLTVSNMSPEDSSIYLCSVGACQMNTEAFFGQGTRLTVV.